The next 30 T cell receptor beta chains were all read from a single sample in a study of control samples from healthy donors and cancer patients. Generated by immunoSEQ multiplex PCR, the TCRdb table keeps only in-frame clones and is missing some. The sample records about 120,000 clones, approximately 92% being singletons. Sequencing was carried out using PBMCs. The receptors here all came from a man of 80 years or more with head and neck cancer.

The chain carries TRBV4-3 and TRBJ2-7, with a tentative D call TRBD2 (5 bases). The V gene's germline CDR1 is LGHNA and CDR2 YSLEER. The CDR3 extends over 14 amino acids. The V end was cut by 0 bases, the J end by 3 bases, with 9 bases between. This CDR3 reads CASSQDTRIYEQYF. In nucleotides, the CDR3 is TGCGCCAGCAGCCAAGATACTAGAATCTACGAGCAGTACTTC.

The rearrangement links TRBV4-1 to TRBJ2-3; 7 bases align to TRBD2. Germline V gene lookup returns CDR1 MGHRA and CDR2 YSYEKL. With 4 bases clipped from V and 1 base from J, the junction kept 11 bases outside the gene matches. This CDR3 is 17 amino acids long. In DNA, the CDR3 is TGCGCCAGCAGCCGAGGAGGGACGGCGGGGGGCACAGATACGCAGTATTTT. Protein: CASSRGGTAGGTDTQYF.

The J gene is TRBJ1-5, the V gene TRBV20-1, with D perhaps TRBD1 (6 bases). CDR3 length: 11 amino acids. V gave up 5 bases and J gave up 8 bases, with 10 bases separating them. Germline CDR1 and CDR2: DFQATT and SNEGSKA (reference sequence). Here the CDR3 DNA reads TGCAGTGCTTCTGAGGGGGAGCCCCAGCATTTT. Amino acid sequence: CSASEGEPQHF.

This rearrangement joins TRBV9 to TRBJ2-7; no firm D call. The CDR3 runs to 15 residues. Trimming removed 0 bases from V and 1 base from J, with 11 bases in between. The V gene's germline CDR1 is SGDLS and CDR2 YYNGEE. Here the CDR3 DNA reads TGTGCCAGCAGCGTAGGTCTTTTCTCATCCTACGAGCAGTACTTC. Translating it yields CASSVGLFSSYEQYF. The full variable domain, with the rest looked up from reference TRBV9 and TRBJ2-7, is DSGVTQTPKHLITATGQRVTLRCSPRSGDLSVYWYQQSLDQGLQFLIQYYNGEERAKGNILERFSAQQFPDLHSELNLSSLELGDSALYFCASSVGLFSSYEQYFGPGTRLTVT.

This chain uses TRBV6-4 with TRBJ1-2; D is possibly TRBD1 (5 bases). The CDR3 length is 10 residues. Germline-derived CDR1 and CDR2 are MRHNA and SNTAGT. CDR3 in amino acids: CGREDYGYTF. The CDR3 DNA follows: TGTGGCAGGGAGGACTATGGCTACACCTTC.

The chain employs TRBV7-9 and TRBJ1-2; perhaps TRBD1 as D (6 bases). The CDR3 length is 12 residues. Germline V gene data show CDR1 as SEHNR and CDR2 as FQNEAQ (reference sequence). Trimming left V 5 bases short and J 14 bases short, with 18 bases between. The CDR3, as DNA: TGTGCCAGCAGCCGGACAGCGCAGGAGTGGACCTTC. It yields the protein CASSRTAQEWTF.

The chain joins TRBV6-5 to TRBJ2-7; D not certain. The V gene's germline CDR1 is MNHEY and CDR2 SVGAGI. V was clipped by 6 bases and J by 3 bases, with 15 bases between them. This CDR3 region has 14 residues. CDR3 loop: CASRLGLWDYEQYF. The CDR3 coding sequence is TGTGCCAGCAGATTAGGGTTATGGGACTACGAGCAGTACTTC.

The chain uses TRBV7-9 and TRBJ2-1; D gene ambiguous. The germline CDR1 and CDR2 sequences are SEHNR and FQNEAQ (reference sequence). The length of the CDR3 is 13 residues. With 2 bases removed from V and 8 bases from J, the gap between germline ends came to 10 bases. The DNA of the CDR3 is TGTGCCAGCAGCTTACCGAGATCGGATGAGCAGTTCTTC. Translation: CASSLPRSDEQFF.

The CDR3 reads CASSQREGNEKLFF. The CDR3 DNA sequence: TGTGCCAGCAGCCAACGGGAGGGAAATGAAAAACTGTTTTTT. V gene TRBV3-1 (or the pseudogene TRBV3-2) combines with J gene TRBJ1-4; unclear D gene. Trimming cost V 2 bases and J 5 bases, with 9 bases left between them. Germline V lookup: CDR1 LGHDT, CDR2 YNNKEL (reference sequence). There are 14 residues in the CDR3.

This clone was seen a single time. J is TRBJ2-1 and V is TRBV7-7; 7 positions match TRBD2. The CDR3 sequence is 15 residues long. J lost 6 bases, V lost 5 bases, and 10 bases had no gene match. Germline CDR1 reads SSHAT; CDR2 reads FNYEAQ (reference sequence). CDR3 in amino acids: CASSPPGRTSNEQFF. The CDR3 DNA reads TGTGCCAGCAGCCCCCCAGGGAGGACTAGCAATGAGCAGTTCTTC.

The rearrangement uses TRBV19 and TRBJ1-4, with unresolved D. The germline gives CDR1 LNHDA, CDR2 SQIVND (reference sequence). The CDR3 covers 14 residues. Trimming took 4 bases from V and 0 from J, leaving 6 bases between them. The CDR3 region has the DNA TGTGCCAGTAGTAACTGGGCAACTAATGAAAAACTGTTTTTT. It codes for CASSNWATNEKLFF.

This chain joins TRBV21-1 and TRBJ2-1. TRBV21-1 is described as a pseudogene. CDR3 size: 16 residues. CDR3 sequence reads: CASTHRPGPDYNEQFF. Here the CDR3 DNA reads TGTGCCAGCACCCATAGGCCGGGACCAGATTACAATGAGCAGTTCTTC.

This chain links TRBV3-1 (or the pseudogene TRBV3-2) with TRBJ2-7; the match to TRBD2 covers 7 bases. V lost 4 bases and J lost 4; bases outside the gene matches: 7. This CDR3 spans 14 amino acids. CDR1 is LGHDT, CDR2 YNNKEL, per germline (reference sequence). CDR3 protein: CASSRTSDIYEQYF. The CDR3, as DNA: TGTGCCAGCAGCCGAACTAGCGATATATACGAGCAGTACTTC.

This clone occurred once. V gene TRBV18 combines with J gene TRBJ2-1; D possibly corresponds to TRBD2 (5 bases). Germline V gene lookup returns CDR1 KGHSH and CDR2 LQKENI. This CDR3 region has 12 residues. The V end was cut by 2 bases, the J end by 8 bases, with 7 bases between. CDR3 nucleotide sequence: TGTGCCAGCTCACCATTGAGGGATGAGCAGTTCTTC. It codes for CASSPLRDEQFF.

This chain uses TRBV5-1 with TRBJ1-6, with no clear D. Trimming shortened V by 2 bases and J by 3 bases, and 9 bases separated the two germline ends. The CDR3 runs to 15 residues. Looked up from germline, CDR1 is SGHRS and CDR2 is YFSETQ. The CDR3 nucleotides are TGCGCCAGCAGCTTAGAGACCAGCTATAATTCACCCCTCCACTTT. The encoded protein is CASSLETSYNSPLHF.

The chain employs TRBV6-2 or TRBV6-3 and TRBJ2-7, with 11 bases aligning to TRBD2. The CDR3 consists of 15 residues. The V gene's germline CDR1 is MNHEY and CDR2 SVGEGT. J was trimmed by 4 bases and V by 0 bases; bases with no gene match: 2. This CDR3 is CASSYSGLAEYEQYF. CDR3 sequence (DNA): TGTGCCAGCAGTTACTCGGGACTAGCGGAATACGAGCAGTACTTC.

The CDR3 spells CASSLWVESTEAFF. DNA for the CDR3: TGCGCCAGCAGCTTATGGGTGGAAAGCACTGAAGCTTTCTTT. J is TRBJ1-1 and V is TRBV5-1; no clear D gene. The CDR3 is 14 residues long. Germline loops: CDR1 SGHRS, CDR2 YFSETQ. V lost 2 bases to trimming and J lost 4 bases, with 12 bases between them.

The V and J genes are TRBV19 and TRBJ2-4; D is unclear. From germline, CDR1 is LNHDA and CDR2 SQIVND (reference sequence). Trimming took off 0 bases at V and 1 base at J, with 10 bases between the two ends. The CDR3 extends over 16 amino acids. In DNA, the CDR3 is TGTGCCAGTAGTATAGAGTCTGTCCGGGCCAAAAACATTCAGTACTTC. Translation gives CASSIESVRAKNIQYF.

This chain uses TRBV21-1 with TRBJ1-6; the table's D call, TRBD1, was not checked against the DNA. TRBV21-1 represents a pseudogene. The CDR3 covers 18 residues. The DNA for the CDR3 is TGTGCCAGCAGCGCCGTCGTAAGACAGGAATCCTATAATTCACCCCTCCACTTT. Its protein is CASSAVVRQESYNSPLHF.

The chain joins TRBV5-4 to TRBJ2-7; 13 bases align to TRBD2. The CDR3 runs 14 residues. CDR1 and CDR2 (germline): SGHNT, YYREEE (reference sequence). The ends lost 4 bases at V and 7 bases at J; junction bases unmatched: 5. The CDR3 sequence: CASSPTSGRYEQYF. The DNA for the CDR3 is TGTGCCAGCAGCCCGACTAGCGGGAGGTATGAGCAGTACTTC. The full variable domain, in which reference TRBV5-4 and TRBJ2-7 provide the parts outside the CDR3, is ETGVTQSPTHLIKTRGQQVTLRCSSQSGHNTVSWYQQALGQGPQFIFQYYREEENGRGNFPPRFSGLQFPNYSSELNVNALELDDSALYLCASSPTSGRYEQYFGPGTRLTVT.

This chain joins TRBV6-5 and TRBJ1-5; D is undetermined. The CDR3 loop spans 14 amino acids. The V end lost 2 bases, the J end lost 5 bases, and 10 bases lay between the germline ends. Germline V gene lookup returns CDR1 MNHEY and CDR2 SVGAGI. DNA for the CDR3: TGTGCCAGCAGTTACGGTGGACTGGATCAGCCCCAGCATTTT. Translated: CASSYGGLDQPQHF.

The chain recombines TRBV3-1 (or the pseudogene TRBV3-2) with TRBJ2-5; D is tentatively TRBD1 or TRBD2 (5 bases each). The CDR3 is 14 residues long. The V gene's germline CDR1 is LGHDT and CDR2 YNNKEL (reference sequence). Trimming took 5 bases from V and 5 from J, leaving 15 bases between them. The CDR3 here is CASSLDLGVETQYF. The CDR3 DNA follows: TGTGCCAGCAGCTTGGACTTAGGGGTGGAGACCCAGTACTTC.

This clone was picked up one time. This chain links TRBV7-8 with TRBJ2-3, with TRBD2 as a possible D gene (5 bases). This CDR3 region has 16 residues. V was cut by 1 base and J by 0 bases, with 11 bases left in between. Germline CDR1 reads SGHVS; CDR2 reads FQNEAQ. The CDR3 loop is CASSLGGSISTDTQYF. The CDR3 DNA reads TGTGCCAGCAGCTTAGGTGGGAGTATAAGCACAGATACGCAGTATTTT.

The chain uses TRBV5-6 and TRBJ1-1; no firm D call. V was shortened by 4 bases and J by 1 base, with 14 bases between the two germline ends. CDR3 length: 15 residues. Germline lookup yields CDR1 SGHDT and CDR2 YYEEEE. CDR3 sequence reads: CASSPYDTPNTEAFF. DNA of the CDR3: TGTGCCAGCAGCCCGTATGATACCCCGAACACTGAAGCTTTCTTT. Full variable domain (missing parts from reference TRBV5-6 and TRBJ1-1): DAGVTQSPTHLIKTRGQQVTLRCSPKSGHDTVSWYQQALGQGPQFIFQYYEEEERQRGNFPDRFSGHQFPNYSSELNVNALLLGDSALYLCASSPYDTPNTEAFFGQGTRLTVV.

The chain is built from TRBV29-1 and TRBJ2-7; D tentatively reads TRBD1 or TRBD2 (5 bases each). Germline loops: CDR1 SQVTM, CDR2 ANQGSEA. The V end lost 4 bases, the J end lost 9 bases, and 13 bases lay between the germline ends. The CDR3 contains 11 residues. Here the CDR3 reads CSVAGNGGQYF. In DNA form, the CDR3 reads TGCAGCGTTGCGGGAAATGGGGGGCAGTACTTC.

This rearrangement joins TRBV5-1 to TRBJ2-7, with D maybe TRBD1 (6 bases). CDR1 SGHRS and CDR2 YFSETQ come from the germline V gene. Trimming left V 0 bases short and J 2 bases short, with 9 bases between. This CDR3 region has 14 residues. In DNA form, the CDR3 reads TGCGCCAGCAGCTTGGCGGGACAAACCTACGAGCAGTACTTC. Its protein product is CASSLAGQTYEQYF.

V gene TRBV19 combines with J gene TRBJ2-1, with D perhaps TRBD1 or TRBD2 (5 bases each). The germline V and J ends were trimmed by 6 bases and 5 bases, with 14 bases remaining between them. The CDR3 spans 14 residues. Germline V gene sequence: CDR1 LNHDA, CDR2 SQIVND (reference sequence). CDR3 bases: TGTGCCAGTAGCAACACGAGGGGTCACAATGAGCAGTTCTTC. As protein: CASSNTRGHNEQFF. The full variable domain, its missing parts supplied by reference TRBV19 and TRBJ2-1, is DGGITQSPKYLFRKEGQNVTLSCEQNLNHDAMYWYRQDPGQGLRLIYYSQIVNDFQKGDIAEGYSVSREKKESFPLTVTSAQKNPTAFYLCASSNTRGHNEQFFGPGTRLTVL.

This rearrangement joins TRBV11-3 to TRBJ2-2; no clear D. This CDR3 has 11 residues. The germline V gene encodes CDR1 SGHNT and CDR2 YENEEA. Deletions cut 4 bases from V and 4 bases from J, with 1 base between. Here the CDR3 DNA reads TGTGCCAGCAGCTCCACCGGGGAGCTGTTTTTT. Its protein product is CASSSTGELFF.

The rearrangement joins TRBV19 to TRBJ1-5; no reliable D call. The CDR3 is 14 amino acids. Trimming cost V 5 bases and J 0 bases, with 8 bases left between them. From germline, CDR1 is LNHDA and CDR2 SQIVND (reference sequence). The CDR3 nucleotides are TGTGCCAGTAGTCAGACAAATAGCAATCAGCCCCAGCATTTT. Protein product: CASSQTNSNQPQHF.

The V gene is TRBV10-2, the J gene TRBJ2-3; 10 nucleotides align to TRBD2. With 3 bases clipped from V and 5 bases from J, the junction kept 8 bases outside the gene matches. The CDR3 contains 16 residues. Germline V CDR1 and CDR2: WSHSY, SAAADI. The CDR3 region has the DNA TGCGCCAGCAGTGAACCAGCGGGGGGGCGGGAAGATACGCAGTATTTT. It translates to CASSEPAGGREDTQYF.